One and the same sample provided the 9 T cell receptor beta chains below, sequenced in a study of PD-1 blockade in mismatch repair-deficient tumors. Generated by immunoSEQ multiplex PCR, the TCRdb table keeps only in-frame clones and is missing some. In the table there are around 110,000 clones, 65% to 80% of which are singletons. Here the sequenced sample was peripheral blood, taken approximately 60 weeks after starting pembrolizumab. These receptors all stem from an adult with mismatch repair-deficient cancer.

The V call is TRBV15, the J call TRBJ1-5; D is possibly TRBD1 (5 bases). The CDR3 runs to 16 residues. Germline V gene lookup returns CDR1 LNHNV and CDR2 YYDKDF (reference sequence). V was shortened by 1 base and J by 2 bases, with 12 bases between the two germline ends. CDR3 loop: CATSRVSGGGNQPQHF. DNA of the CDR3: TGTGCCACCAGCAGAGTCTCAGGAGGGGGCAATCAGCCCCAGCATTTT.

In this sample, this clone turned up once. The rearrangement joins TRBV5-4 to TRBJ2-7; 9 nucleotides align to TRBD2. This CDR3 has 17 amino acids. Germline CDR1 reads SGHNT; CDR2 reads YYREEE (reference sequence). After removal of 0 bases from V and 7 bases from J, the junction contained 14 bases not matched to a gene. The CDR3 sequence is CASSLGGGGRAPREQYF. CDR3 sequence (DNA): TGTGCCAGCAGCTTGGGTGGTGGCGGGAGGGCCCCGAGGGAGCAGTACTTC.

CDR3 DNA sequence: TGCAGCGTTGAGGTTGGGGCCGGCGAGACCCAGTACTTC. Translating gives CSVEVGAGETQYF. V gene TRBV29-1 combines with J gene TRBJ2-5; perhaps TRBD1 as D (5 bases). Looked up from germline, CDR1 is SQVTM and CDR2 is ANQGSEA. V was clipped by 3 bases and J by 5 bases, with 13 bases between them. The CDR3 is made up of 13 amino acids.

The chain recombines TRBV20-1 with TRBJ1-2; unclear D gene. Between the trimmed V and J ends, which lost 6 bases and 8 bases, there was a span of 13 bases. Germline CDR1 and CDR2: DFQATT and SNEGSKA (reference sequence). The CDR3 loop spans 11 amino acids. CDR3 protein: CSAGGLRGYTF. In nucleotides, the CDR3 is TGCAGTGCCGGCGGGCTGCGGGGCTACACCTTC.

This clone occurred once. This chain connects TRBV10-1 to TRBJ2-1, with D tentatively TRBD2 (5 bases). The germline V and J ends were trimmed by 7 bases and 8 bases, with 30 bases remaining between them. Per germline, CDR1 WNHNN and CDR2 SYGVQD (reference sequence). The CDR3 loop spans 18 amino acids. CDR3: CASTEPIDYTILGDEQFF. CDR3 bases: TGCGCCAGCACGGAACCTATAGACTACACTATTTTAGGCGATGAGCAGTTCTTC.

The V gene is TRBV5-1, the J gene TRBJ2-3; possible D gene TRBD2, 6 bases. The CDR3 runs 16 residues. The V and J ends lost 1 base and 1 base respectively, with 13 bases between them. The germline CDR1 and CDR2 sequences are SGHRS and YFSETQ. The CDR3 region is CASSLLGASGTDTQYF. CDR3 DNA: TGCGCCAGCAGCTTGTTAGGGGCTAGCGGCACAGATACGCAGTATTTT.

In DNA form, the CDR3 reads TGTGCCAGCAGCTTAACCAAACGACAGGACACGCAGTATTTT. It yields the protein CASSLTKRQDTQYF. V and J are TRBV7-9 and TRBJ2-3; D perhaps matches TRBD1 (6 bases). Deletions cut 2 bases from V and 9 bases from J, with 15 bases between. The CDR3 loop spans 14 amino acids. Germline assignment: CDR1 SEHNR and CDR2 FQNEAQ (reference sequence).

The rearrangement joins TRBV4-2 to TRBJ1-2; 8 bases align to TRBD1. The germline V gene has CDR1 LGHNA and CDR2 YNFKEQ. The CDR3 runs to 15 residues. Unmatched junction bases numbered 9, after V lost 6 bases and J lost 3 bases. DNA for the CDR3: TGTGCCAGCAGAAACTACGGGACAGGACACTATGGCTACACCTTC. Translating it yields CASRNYGTGHYGYTF.

V is TRBV2 and J is TRBJ1-2; D not resolved. The CDR3 covers 13 residues. Trimming cost V 4 bases and J 8 bases, with 14 bases left between them. Germline V gene lookup returns CDR1 SNHLY and CDR2 FYNNEI. The CDR3 DNA reads TGTGCCAGCAGTGCGGACGGGCCCCTAGGCTACACCTTC. Amino acid sequence: CASSADGPLGYTF.